The 7 T cell receptor beta chains listed next were all sequenced from one sample in a study of T cells in women clearing cervical HPV infection. Produced via immunoSEQ multiplex PCR; TCRdb's table is partial and in-frame only. Here the sample table reports around 19,000 clones. Sequenced sample: blood buffy coat. The receptors were gathered from a woman between 18 and 70 years old with a cervical HPV16 infection that either progressed to CIN3+ or cleared (not recorded which).

Frequency places this clone as medium-sized. Read data end 3 residues before the CDR3 end; the end is taken from the germline J gene. J is TRBJ2-1 and V is TRBV23-1, with a possible D match to TRBD2 (6 bases). TRBV23-1 is assigned to the ORF class and has an uncertain function. V was cut by 7 bases and J by 6 bases, with 13 bases left in between. CDR3 length equals 13 residues. The CDR3 DNA, read in part, is TGCGCCAGCAACCAAACTAGCTTCAATGAG. This codes for CASNQTSFNE. The whole CDR3 protein is CASNQTSFNEQFF.

As for this clone: Sequencing ends 3 residues short of the CDR3 end; the germline J gene provides the rest. The gene calls are TRBV30 and TRBJ1-6, with D perhaps TRBD1 (6 bases). V was pared by 3 bases and J by 9 bases, with 12 bases between. The CDR3 sequence is 13 residues long. Germline CDR1 GTSNPN, CDR2 SVGIG (reference sequence). CDR3 sequence reads: CAWRGRGGSPLHF. Partial CDR3 DNA: TGTGCCTGGAGAGGCAGGGGCGGTTCACCC.

A remark on this clone: The read finishes 3 residues shy of the CDR3 end, and the germline J gene is used to complete it. This rearrangement joins TRBV2 to TRBJ1-5; D is possibly TRBD1 (6 bases). V dropped 6 bases and J dropped 3 bases, with 12 bases sitting between them. Germline assignment: CDR1 SNHLY and CDR2 FYNNEI. The CDR3 length is 14 residues. CDR3 DNA (partial): TGTGCCAGCAGGGGGGGGCAACTCAATCAGCCC. Amino acids: CASRGGQLNQP. The whole CDR3 region reads CASRGGQLNQPQHF. The complete variable domain, with remaining parts taken from reference TRBV2 and TRBJ1-5, reads EPEVTQTPSHQVTQMGQEVILRCVPISNHLYFYWYRQILGQKVEFLVSFYNNEISEKSEIFDDQFSVERPDGSNFTLKIRSTKLEDSAMYFCASRGGQLNQPQHFGDGTRLSIL.

For this clone: Sequencing ends 3 residues short of the CDR3 end; the germline J gene provides the rest. The J gene is TRBJ2-5, the V gene TRBV5-1; D gene uncertain. The CDR3 length is 13 residues. CDR1 is SGHRS, CDR2 YFSETQ, per germline. The V gene lost 0 bases and the J gene lost 5 bases, with 8 bases spanning the gap. Partial CDR3 DNA: TGCGCCAGCAGCTTGGACATGGGCGAGACC. Amino acids: CASSLDMGET. From start to end, the CDR3 is CASSLDMGETQYF.

With regard to this clone: The observed sequence ends 3 residues before the CDR3 terminus, with the missing tail filled in from the germline J gene. The sample holds other DNA sequences that translate to the same CDR3. This chain uses TRBV2 with TRBJ2-5; possibly TRBD2 for D (5 bases). Germline V gene data show CDR1 as SNHLY and CDR2 as FYNNEI. This CDR3 has 14 residues. The ends were cut back, 5 bases at V and 3 bases at J, with 13 bases in the middle. The chain's CDR3 is CASSYPTNEETQYF. Incomplete CDR3 DNA: TGTGCCAGCAGTTACCCGACTAATGAAGAGACC. Drawing the rest from reference TRBV2 and TRBJ2-5, the complete variable domain is EPEVTQTPSHQVTQMGQEVILRCVPISNHLYFYWYRQILGQKVEFLVSFYNNEISEKSEIFDDQFSVERPDGSNFTLKIRSTKLEDSAMYFCASSYPTNEETQYFGPGTRLLVL.

Concerning this clone itself: The read halts 3 residues ahead of the CDR3 end, with the missing end drawn from the germline J gene. The genes are TRBV5-1 and TRBJ2-1, with TRBD2 matching over 9 bases. Germline CDR1 reads SGHRS; CDR2 reads YFSETQ. The CDR3 sequence is 16 residues long. J was trimmed by 6 bases and V by 1 base; bases with no gene match: 8. The CDR3: CASSLRVRRGGNEQFF. The CDR3 bases that were read are TGCGCCAGCAGCTTGCGGGTTCGGCGGGGGGGCAATGAG.

Points on this clone: The read ends 3 residues before the CDR3 terminus; that terminus is restored from the germline J gene. The chain links TRBV19 to TRBJ2-4; tentative D call: TRBD2 (6 bases). The CDR3 extends over 16 amino acids. CDR1 and CDR2 (germline): LNHDA, SQIVND (reference sequence). The CDR3 region is CASSIVGGRGQETQYF. Partial CDR3 DNA: TGTGCCAGTAGTATAGTGGGGGGAAGGGGCCAAGAGACT.